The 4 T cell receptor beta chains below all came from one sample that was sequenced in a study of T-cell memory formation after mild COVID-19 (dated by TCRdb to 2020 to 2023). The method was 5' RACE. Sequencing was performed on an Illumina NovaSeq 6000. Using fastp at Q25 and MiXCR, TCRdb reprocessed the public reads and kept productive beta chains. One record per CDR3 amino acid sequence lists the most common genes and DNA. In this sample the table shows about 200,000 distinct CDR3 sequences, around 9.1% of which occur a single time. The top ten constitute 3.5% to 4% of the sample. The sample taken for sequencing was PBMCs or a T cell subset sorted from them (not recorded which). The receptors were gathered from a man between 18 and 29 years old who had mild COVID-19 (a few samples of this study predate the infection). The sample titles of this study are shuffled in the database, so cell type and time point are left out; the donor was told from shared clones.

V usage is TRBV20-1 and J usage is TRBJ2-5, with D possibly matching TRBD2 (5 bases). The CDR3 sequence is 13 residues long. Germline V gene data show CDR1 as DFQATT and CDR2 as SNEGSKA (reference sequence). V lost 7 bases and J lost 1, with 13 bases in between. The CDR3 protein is CSGEMAVQETQYF. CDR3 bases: TGCAGTGGGGAGATGGCGGTCCAAGAGACCCAGTACTTC.

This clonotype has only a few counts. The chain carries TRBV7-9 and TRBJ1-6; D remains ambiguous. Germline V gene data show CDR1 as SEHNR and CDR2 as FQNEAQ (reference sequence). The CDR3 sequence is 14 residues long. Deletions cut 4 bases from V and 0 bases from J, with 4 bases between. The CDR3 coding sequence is TGTGCCAGCAGCTCCCCCTCCTATAATTCACCCCTCCACTTT. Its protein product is CASSSPSYNSPLHF.

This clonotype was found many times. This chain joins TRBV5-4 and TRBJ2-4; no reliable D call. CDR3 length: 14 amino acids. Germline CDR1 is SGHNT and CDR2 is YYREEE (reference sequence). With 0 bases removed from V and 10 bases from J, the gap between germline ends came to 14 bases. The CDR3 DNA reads TGTGCCAGCAGCTTGGGGCTAGACACTTCTATTCAGTACTTC. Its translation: CASSLGLDTSIQYF.

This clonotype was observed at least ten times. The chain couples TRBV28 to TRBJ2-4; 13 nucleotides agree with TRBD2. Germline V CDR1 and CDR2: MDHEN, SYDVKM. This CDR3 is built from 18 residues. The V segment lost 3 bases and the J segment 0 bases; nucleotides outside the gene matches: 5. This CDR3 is CASSFGLAGELAKNIQYF. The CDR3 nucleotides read TGTGCCAGCAGTTTCGGACTAGCGGGGGAGTTAGCCAAAAACATTCAGTACTTC. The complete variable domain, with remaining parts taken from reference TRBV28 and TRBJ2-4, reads DVKVTQSSRYLVKRTGEKVFLECVQDMDHENMFWYRQDPGLGLRLIYFSYDVKMKEKGDIPEGYSVSREKKERFSLILESASTNQTSMYLCASSFGLAGELAKNIQYFGAGTRLSVL.